This is a list of T cell receptor beta chains from one sample in a study of OX40 agonist ivuxolimab in advanced cancers. Produced via immunoSEQ multiplex PCR; TCRdb's table is partial and in-frame only. Of 80,000 to 95,000 clones detected, roughly 89% appear once; the ten largest clones hold less than 1.5%. The sample here was CD4+ or CD8+ T cells sorted from blood, taken in a trial of the OX40 agonist ivuxolimab. These receptors were taken from an adult with an advanced solid tumor such as melanoma, head and neck, liver or kidney cancer. CDR3s include the opening cysteine and the closing phenylalanine or tryptophan. D genes are given only for firm matches. For some rows the clone size is stated as once, few or many, or as a class when expanded; others skip it.

V gene	D gene	clone size	J gene	CDR3 protein	CDR3 DNA
TRBV6-1	TRBD1	-	TRBJ1-2	CASGGQPENGYTF	TGTGCCAGCGGGGGACAGCCTGAGAATGGCTACACCTTC
TRBV10-3	TRBD1	-	TRBJ2-5	CAIRHSGTGQETQYF	TGTGCCATCAGGCACTCTGGGACAGGCCAAGAGACCCAGTACTTC
TRBV21-1	-	-	TRBJ2-7	CASSSGQGRTYEQYF	TGTGCCAGCAGCAGCGGACAGGGGAGGACTTACGAGCAGTACTTC
TRBV19	-	once	TRBJ1-2	CASSILKGNYGYTF	TGTGCCAGTAGTATCTTGAAGGGAAACTATGGCTACACCTTC
TRBV5-6	-	-	TRBJ2-2	CASGYTFEGELFF	TGTGCCAGCGGGTATACCTTCGAGGGGGAGCTGTTTTTT
TRBV11-2	-	-	TRBJ2-7	CASSLDSIGSYEQYF	TGTGCCAGCAGCTTAGATTCGATAGGGAGCTACGAGCAGTACTTC
TRBV9	TRBD1	-	TRBJ1-3	CASSVQGAGNTIYF	TGTGCCAGCAGCGTACAGGGGGCTGGAAACACCATATATTTT
TRBV5-4	-	-	TRBJ2-7	CASRKTESSYEQYF	TGTGCCAGCAGAAAGACGGAGAGCTCCTACGAGCAGTACTTC
TRBV6-5	-	-	TRBJ1-2	CASSDRSYGYTF	TGTGCCAGCAGTGACAGAAGCTATGGCTACACCTTC
TRBV28	TRBD1	-	TRBJ1-1	CASKTGGVTEAFF	TGTGCCAGTAAGACAGGGGGTGTCACTGAAGCTTTCTTT
TRBV6-1	-	-	TRBJ1-2	CASSEDRIGLGYTF	TGTGCCAGCAGTGAAGACAGGATCGGCCTTGGCTACACCTTC
TRBV4-3	-	-	TRBJ2-1	CASSQDNGQTGFEQFF	TGCGCCAGCAGCCAAGATAATGGACAGACAGGCTTTGAGCAGTTCTTC
TRBV7-3	-	-	TRBJ2-2	CASSSSQGPGELFF	TGTGCCAGCAGCTCGTCACAGGGACCCGGGGAGCTGTTTTTT
TRBV30	-	-	TRBJ2-2	CAWSRFGGTGELFF	TGTGCCTGGAGTAGATTTGGGGGGACCGGGGAGCTGTTTTTT
TRBV6-1	-	-	TRBJ1-4	CASSDPGRGSNEKLFF	TGTGCCAGCAGTGACCCGGGACGGGGATCTAATGAAAAACTGTTTTTT
TRBV7-9	-	-	TRBJ1-4	CASSPTGLTNEKLFF	TGTGCCAGCAGCCCTACAGGGCTCACTAATGAAAAACTGTTTTTT
TRBV6-1	TRBD1	-	TRBJ1-2	CASSGRQGEYYTF	TGTGCCAGCAGTGGCCGGCAGGGGGAATACTACACCTTC
TRBV7-6	-	-	TRBJ2-7	CASSPPGDYEQYF	TGTGCCAGCAGCCCACCCGGCGACTACGAGCAGTACTTC
TRBV19	TRBD2	-	TRBJ2-1	CASSSSGGSSAEQFF	TGTGCCAGTAGTTCTTCGGGGGGATCTTCCGCCGAGCAGTTCTTC
TRBV7-6	-	-	TRBJ2-3	CASSGGSADTQYF	TGTGCCAGCAGCGGAGGGAGCGCGGATACGCAGTATTTT
TRBV7-2	-	few	TRBJ1-2	CASSPDGGNYGYTF	TGTGCCAGCAGCCCGGACGGGGGGAACTATGGCTACACCTTC
TRBV7-6	TRBD2	-	TRBJ2-5	CASSLGGGRETQYF	TGTGCCAGCAGCTTAGGCGGGGGTCGAGAGACCCAGTACTTC
TRBV19	-	-	TRBJ2-7	CASSLEYYYEQYF	TGTGCCAGTAGTCTAGAATACTACTACGAGCAGTACTTC
TRBV28	-	once	TRBJ2-3	CASSLLHRDTQYF	TGTGCCAGCAGTTTACTCCATAGAGATACGCAGTATTTT
TRBV6-1	-	-	TRBJ2-3	CASSVGTAGGTDTQYF	TGTGCCAGCAGTGTGGGGACAGCGGGAGGCACAGATACGCAGTATTTT
TRBV2	TRBD1	-	TRBJ1-5	CASSVYRGTDQPQHF	TGTGCCAGCAGTGTCTACAGGGGGACCGATCAGCCCCAGCATTTT
TRBV2	-	-	TRBJ2-3	CASDTADTQYF	TGTGCCAGCGACACGGCAGATACGCAGTATTTT
TRBV5-4	-	-	TRBJ1-2	CASSSLTAGNYGYTF	TGTGCCAGCAGCTCACTTACGGCAGGGAACTATGGCTACACCTTC
TRBV6-5	-	-	TRBJ2-7	CASRGRHGKPYEQYF	TGTGCCAGCCGTGGGCGGCACGGGAAGCCCTACGAGCAGTACTTC
TRBV4-3	TRBD1	-	TRBJ1-2	CASSQGPGGQGRNYGYTF	TGCGCCAGCAGCCAAGGCCCAGGGGGTCAGGGACGGAACTATGGCTACACCTTC
TRBV10-1	-	-	TRBJ1-1	CASRLQLNTEAFF	TGCGCCAGCAGACTACAGCTGAACACTGAAGCTTTCTTT
TRBV28	-	-	TRBJ1-2	CASSPRRAVGGYTF	TGTGCCAGCAGCCCGCGGCGGGCAGTTGGAGGCTACACCTTC
TRBV7-2	-	once	TRBJ2-3	CAGTADLGTQYF	TGTGCCGGGACTGCTGATCTTGGTACGCAGTATTTT
TRBV9	TRBD1	-	TRBJ2-2	CASSVGTGGSTGELFF	TGTGCCAGCAGCGTTGGGACAGGGGGTAGCACCGGGGAGCTGTTTTTT
TRBV27	-	-	TRBJ2-7	CASSLLAAPYEQYF	TGTGCCAGCAGTTTGTTAGCGGCACCCTACGAGCAGTACTTC
TRBV6-1	-	-	TRBJ1-1	CASSDRRGARGGTEAFF	TGTGCCAGCAGTGACCGTCGCGGGGCAAGAGGTGGCACTGAAGCTTTCTTT
TRBV7-3	-	-	TRBJ2-6	CASSLQGGGANVLTF	TGTGCCAGCAGCTTACAGGGTGGTGGGGCCAACGTCCTGACTTTC
TRBV6-4	-	-	TRBJ1-2	CASSDSGRGVSGYTF	TGTGCCAGCAGTGACTCCGGCAGGGGTGTGAGTGGCTACACCTTC
TRBV5-1	TRBD1	-	TRBJ2-2	CASSVTGTANTGELFF	TGCGCCAGCAGCGTAACCGGGACAGCTAACACCGGGGAGCTGTTTTTT
TRBV21-1	-	-	TRBJ2-3	CASSKGLAVAGLTDTQYF	TGTGCCAGCAGCAAAGGGCTGGCGGTAGCGGGGCTCACAGATACGCAGTATTTT
TRBV7-9	-	-	TRBJ2-7	CASSLRGGYEQYF	TGTGCCAGCAGCTTGCGTGGAGGATACGAGCAGTACTTC
TRBV18	-	once	TRBJ1-5	CASSPVRESGQPQHF	TGTGCCAGCTCACCGGTCAGGGAATCGGGTCAGCCCCAGCATTTT
TRBV10-3	-	few	TRBJ1-1	CAASGAAGTEAFF	TGTGCCGCTTCAGGGGCCGCGGGCACTGAAGCTTTCTTT
TRBV7-9	TRBD1	-	TRBJ2-7	CASSLGTGHEQYF	TGTGCCAGCAGCTTAGGGACAGGACACGAGCAGTACTTC
TRBV2	TRBD1	-	TRBJ1-6	CASTRDRDNSPLHF	TGTGCCAGCACCAGGGACAGGGATAATTCACCCCTCCACTTT